This note documents a single T cell receptor (beta chain) sequence. At one boundary the junction diverges from the germline segment, which might be a read error. The TCR beta CDR3 regions underwent amplification using RNA transcripts as the source. A first-round RT-PCR of the TCR CDR3 used the HTBI primer set. TCRdb reprocessed the multiplex PCR reads via MiXCR and lists one record per CDR3 protein. The top ten hold about 3.5% of the sample, which has some 400,000 distinct CDR3 sequences, 15% to 20% seen once. The CDR3 has 14 amino acids. The germline gives CDR1 SGHDN, CDR2 FVKESK. This entry is derived from a study of T cells in Graves' hyperthyroidism and ophthalmopathy. In making diagnoses, clinical symptoms, serum thyroxine and TRAb, thyroid ultrasound and orbital computed tomography were all used.

This receptor was identified in a woman between 18 and 29 years old with Graves' hyperthyroidism. Specimen: blood. The chain is built from TRBV14 and TRBJ2-4; tentatively, D is TRBD1 (6 bases). The CDR3, as DNA: TGTGCCAGCAGCCAGGCAGGGGCGAAAAACATTAAGTACTTC. Protein sequence: CASSQAGAKNIKYF.